The rows below give T cell receptor beta chains drawn from one sample of a study of chronic HIV infection and antiretroviral therapy. TCRdb called the 5' RACE reads again in MiXCR, with one record for every CDR3 protein. The data show some 38,000 distinct CDR3 sequences, 7% to 10% seen once. Material for sequencing was peripheral blood. The source is an adult who had HIV and had not received antiretroviral therapy, or was an uninfected healthy control (not recorded which). Each CDR3 is given with its conserved first and last residue. A D gene is named only where the DNA matches it firmly. Only part of the rows carry a size: once, few, many, or a class if the clone is expanded.

>many|-|TRBV6-2/TRBV6-3|TRBJ2-2
CASSYVASTGELFF
TGTGCCAGCAGTTACGTGGCAAGTACCGGGGAGCTGTTTTTT
>-|TRBD2|TRBV2|TRBJ2-7
CASSLTTSVYYEQYF
TGTGCCAGCAGTCTTACTACTAGCGTTTACTACGAGCAGTACTTC
>few|TRBD1|TRBV2|TRBJ2-3
CASSDRGRITDTQYF
TGTGCCAGCAGTGACAGGGGGCGTATAACAGATACGCAGTATTTT
>-|-|TRBV7-2|TRBJ2-7
CASSPPTAWEQYF
TGTGCCAGCAGCCCCCCCACTGCATGGGAGCAGTACTTC
>-|TRBD2|TRBV9|TRBJ2-5
CASGAGGQETQYF
TGTGCCAGCGGAGCGGGGGGGCAGGAGACCCAGTACTTC
>few|TRBD2|TRBV6-5|TRBJ2-4
CASRASGNNIQYF
TGTGCCAGCAGAGCTAGCGGGAATAACATTCAGTACTTC
>many|-|TRBV16|TRBJ2-5
CASSQPGEETQYF
TGTGCCAGCAGCCAACCGGGGGAAGAGACCCAGTACTTC
>few|TRBD2|TRBV10-3|TRBJ2-1
CAITGGPNNKQFF
TGTGCCATCACGGGAGGGCCGAATAACAAACAGTTCTTC
>-|TRBD1|TRBV10-2|TRBJ2-5
CASSEQGNQETQYF
TGCGCCAGCAGTGAACAGGGGAATCAAGAGACCCAGTACTTC
>many|TRBD2|TRBV24-1|TRBJ2-3
CATSREGTDTQYF
TGTGCCACCAGCAGGGAGGGTACAGATACGCAGTATTTT
>many|-|TRBV29-1|TRBJ2-3
CSAHRQVQYF
TGCAGCGCCCACAGGCAGGTGCAGTATTTT
>few|TRBD1|TRBV6-5|TRBJ1-1
CASSLTGVLKTEAFF
TGTGCCAGCAGTCTAACAGGGGTTTTAAAAACTGAAGCTTTCTTT
>few|TRBD1|TRBV20-1|TRBJ2-7
CSARVSFWGTGFYEQYF
TGCAGTGCTAGAGTTTCCTTCTGGGGGACAGGGTTCTACGAGCAGTACTTC
>-|-|TRBV7-2|TRBJ1-6
CASSPGGNSPLHF
TGTGCCAGCAGCCCCGGGGGGAATTCACCCCTCCACTTT
>few|TRBD2|TRBV20-1|TRBJ2-1
CSAGRPSGSGAEQFF
TGCAGTGCTGGCCGTCCTAGCGGGAGTGGCGCTGAGCAGTTCTTC
>few|-|TRBV20-1|TRBJ1-1
CSATHGLEAFF
TGCAGTGCTACACACGGCCTTGAAGCTTTCTTT
>-|-|TRBV30|TRBJ2-1
CAWRGPYNEQFF
TGTGCCTGGAGAGGGCCCTACAATGAGCAGTTCTTC
>few|-|TRBV27|TRBJ1-1
CASSLIGRRNTEAFF
TGTGCCAGCAGTTTAATTGGACGGCGGAACACTGAAGCTTTCTTT
>few|-|TRBV28|TRBJ2-7
CASSSRYEQYF
TGTGCCAGCAGTTCACGGTACGAGCAGTACTTC
>many|-|TRBV29-1|TRBJ2-1
CSVEDLQAYNEQFF
TGCAGCGTTGAAGATTTGCAAGCGTACAATGAGCAGTTCTTC
>-|-|TRBV29-1|TRBJ1-2
CSVYQQGRNYGYTF
TGCAGCGTTTACCAACAGGGTCGTAACTATGGCTACACCTTC
>few|-|TRBV28|TRBJ2-1
CASSLSRVGRNEQFF
TGTGCCAGCAGTTTGAGCAGGGTTGGACGCAATGAGCAGTTCTTC
>many|-|TRBV10-3|TRBJ2-1
CAIGADPNEQFF
TGTGCCATCGGGGCGGACCCCAATGAGCAGTTCTTC
>-|-|TRBV20-1|TRBJ2-7
CSALLRYPHEQYF
TGCAGTGCTTTACTCCGCTACCCCCACGAGCAGTACTTC
>many|TRBD1|TRBV20-1|TRBJ2-2
CSARIRGQENTGELFF
TGCAGTGCTAGAATCCGCGGACAGGAAAACACCGGGGAGCTGTTTTTT
>few|-|TRBV6-5|TRBJ1-5
CASSYGGGGNQPQHF
TGTGCCAGCAGTTACGGAGGGGGGGGAAATCAGCCCCAGCATTTT
>few|-|TRBV2|TRBJ2-7
CASSGQIYEQYF
TGTGCCAGCAGCGGACAGATTTACGAGCAGTACTTC
>-|TRBD2|TRBV2|TRBJ2-1
CASSEWLAGKPFGEQFF
TGTGCCAGCAGTGAGTGGCTAGCGGGCAAACCCTTCGGTGAGCAGTTCTTC
>-|-|TRBV11-2|TRBJ1-1
CASSAPPGPSPEAFF
TGTGCCAGCAGCGCACCCCCGGGCCCAAGCCCGGAAGCTTTCTTT
>few|-|TRBV19|TRBJ2-3
CASNGGRTDTQYF
TGTGCCAGTAATGGCGGACGCACAGATACGCAGTATTTT
>-|-|TRBV20-1|TRBJ1-6
CSAPLGQYNSPLHF
TGCAGTGCCCCCCTTGGACAGTATAATTCACCCCTCCACTTT
>many|-|TRBV10-3|TRBJ2-7
CAISDSLGNYEQYF
TGTGCCATCAGTGATTCGCTGGGGAACTACGAGCAGTACTTC
>many|-|TRBV11-2|TRBJ2-3
CASSWISADTQYF
TGTGCCAGCAGCTGGATTAGCGCAGATACGCAGTATTTT
>many|-|TRBV29-1|TRBJ2-2
CSVLAPGQENTGELFF
TGCAGCGTTCTAGCTCCGGGACAAGAGAACACCGGGGAGCTGTTTTTT
>few|-|TRBV29-1|TRBJ1-2
CSVGGQGQGYTF
TGCAGCGTTGGAGGGCAGGGGCAAGGCTACACCTTC
>-|-|TRBV5-1|TRBJ2-2
CASSLFNQVAGELFF
TGTGCCAGCAGCCTTTTTAACCAAGTTGCCGGGGAGCTGTTTTTT
>-|-|TRBV28|TRBJ1-5
CASSLGGTGYQPQHF
TGTGCCAGCAGTTTGGGGGGCACAGGGTACCAGCCCCAGCATTTT
>many|TRBD1|TRBV12-3/TRBV12-4|TRBJ2-5
CASIWGTGEVQETQYF
TGTGCCAGCATCTGGGGGACAGGGGAAGTCCAAGAGACCCAGTACTTC
>many|-|TRBV7-2|TRBJ2-3
CASSSSFFTDTQYF
TGTGCCAGCAGTTCTAGCTTTTTTACAGATACGCAGTATTTT
>few|TRBD1|TRBV24-1|TRBJ1-1
CATSDLGDRGRTEAFF
TGTGCCACCAGTGATCTTGGGGACAGGGGTAGGACTGAAGCTTTCTTT
>few|-|TRBV9|TRBJ2-3
CASSENSDTQYF
TGTGCCAGCAGCGAGAATTCAGATACGCAGTATTTT
>few|TRBD1|TRBV28|TRBJ2-3
CASSSRDRGQDTQYF
TGTGCCAGCAGTTCACGGGACAGGGGGCAAGATACGCAGTATTTT
>-|-|TRBV28|TRBJ2-1
CASSVTGKGQFF
TGTGCCAGCAGTGTTACAGGGAAGGGGCAGTTCTTC
>many|TRBD2|TRBV7-2|TRBJ2-2
CASSSASVLAGVPGELFF
TGTGCCAGCAGCTCAGCCAGTGTCCTAGCGGGAGTCCCCGGGGAGCTGTTTTTT
>few|-|TRBV27|TRBJ1-1
CASSLGVQYNTEAFF
TGTGCCAGCAGTTTAGGGGTACAGTACAACACTGAAGCTTTCTTT
>-|-|TRBV7-9|TRBJ2-2
CASSKGLARGTGELFF
TGTGCCAGCTCAAAGGGGCTAGCGAGAGGAACCGGGGAGCTGTTTTTT
>many|TRBD1|TRBV2|TRBJ2-3
CASSEEGARRTDTQYF
TGTGCCAGCAGTGAAGAGGGGGCTAGGCGCACAGATACGCAGTATTTT
>few|TRBD1|TRBV29-1|TRBJ1-4
CSVARGNEKLFF
TGCAGCGTTGCCAGGGGGAATGAAAAACTGTTTTTT